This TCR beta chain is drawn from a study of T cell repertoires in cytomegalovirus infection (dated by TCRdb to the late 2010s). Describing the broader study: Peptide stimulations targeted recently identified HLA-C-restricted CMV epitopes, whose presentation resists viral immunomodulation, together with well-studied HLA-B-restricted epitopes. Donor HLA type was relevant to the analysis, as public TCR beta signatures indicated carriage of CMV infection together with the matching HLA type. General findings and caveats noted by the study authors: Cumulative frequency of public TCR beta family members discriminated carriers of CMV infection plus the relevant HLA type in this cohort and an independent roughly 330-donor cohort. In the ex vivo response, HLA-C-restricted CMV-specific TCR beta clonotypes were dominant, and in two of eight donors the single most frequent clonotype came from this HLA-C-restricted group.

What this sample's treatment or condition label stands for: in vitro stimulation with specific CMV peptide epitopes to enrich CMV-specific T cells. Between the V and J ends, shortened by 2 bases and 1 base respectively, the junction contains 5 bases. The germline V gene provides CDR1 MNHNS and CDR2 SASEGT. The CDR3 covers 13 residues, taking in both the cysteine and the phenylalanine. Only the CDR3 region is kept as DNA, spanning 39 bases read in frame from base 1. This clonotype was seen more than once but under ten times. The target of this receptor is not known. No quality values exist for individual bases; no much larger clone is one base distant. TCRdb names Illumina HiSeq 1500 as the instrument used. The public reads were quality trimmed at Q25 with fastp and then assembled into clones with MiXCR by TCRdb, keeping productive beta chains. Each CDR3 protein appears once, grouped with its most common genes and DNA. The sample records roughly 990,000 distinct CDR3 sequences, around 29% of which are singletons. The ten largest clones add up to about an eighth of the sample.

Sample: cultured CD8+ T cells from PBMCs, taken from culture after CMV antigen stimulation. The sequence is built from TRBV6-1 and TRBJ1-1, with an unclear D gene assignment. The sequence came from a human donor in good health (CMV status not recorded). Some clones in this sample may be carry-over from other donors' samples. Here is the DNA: TGTGCCAGCAGTGAATACCCGAACACTGAAGCTTTCTTT. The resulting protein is CASSEYPNTEAFF.